Sequencing of this T cell receptor beta chain was carried out in a study of blood T cells in healthy people across ages. The CDR3 contains 15 residues. Germline V gene data show CDR1 as DFQATT and CDR2 as SNEGSKA (reference sequence). A second PCR of 7 to 11 cycles used a sample-barcoded 5' primer and a J-beta primer mix. TCRdb re-derived calls from the 5' RACE reads in MiXCR, one entry per CDR3 protein. This sample has more than 450,000 distinct CDR3 sequences; 27% occur once, and the top ten carry 3% to 4.5%. Points on this clonotype: Compared with germline, one end of the junction differs, possibly owing to a read error.

These same records also appear under a second study, on T cells of mothers and their children.

The chain recombines TRBV20-1 with TRBJ2-1, with 11 bases that match TRBD2. The sequencing input was blood. This receptor was identified in a boy under 10 years old in good health. The CDR3 bases are TGCAGTGCTAGAGAAACTAGCGGGAGATACAATGAGCGGTTCTTC. It is translated as CSARETSGRYNERFF.